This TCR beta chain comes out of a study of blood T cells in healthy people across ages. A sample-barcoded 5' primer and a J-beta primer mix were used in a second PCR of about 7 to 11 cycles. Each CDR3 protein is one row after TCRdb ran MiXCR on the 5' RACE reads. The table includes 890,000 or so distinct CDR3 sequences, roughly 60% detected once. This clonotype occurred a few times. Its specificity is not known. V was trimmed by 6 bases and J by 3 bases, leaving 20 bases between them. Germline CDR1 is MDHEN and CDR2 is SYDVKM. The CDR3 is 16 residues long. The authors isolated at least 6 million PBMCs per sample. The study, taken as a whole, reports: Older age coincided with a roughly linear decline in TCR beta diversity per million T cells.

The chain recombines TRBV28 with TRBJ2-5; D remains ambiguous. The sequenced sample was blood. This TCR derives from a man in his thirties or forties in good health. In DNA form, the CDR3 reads TGTGCCAGCAGCCCCCCCGTTACCATAAAGGAAGAGACCCAGTACTTC. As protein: CASSPPVTIKEETQYF.